The clone carrying this T cell receptor (beta chain) was counted many times. The antigen is undetermined. The TCRbeta library was prepared with unique molecular identifiers. MiXCR, run by TCRdb on the PCR reads, gives a single entry per CDR3 protein. The data contain approximately 290,000 distinct CDR3 sequences, around a tenth of them singletons. The data stem from a study of T-cell reconstitution after alpha-beta-depleted transplantation in children. Findings and limits, study-wide: Newly made T cells mostly supplied T-cell counts and diversity one year after transplant. High day-60 TCRbeta diversity in some patients came from surviving recipient T cells and thymic progenitors. Alpha-beta T cells about two months after transplant reportedly derived from several hundred expanded graft clones.

This sequence was found in a male patient under 10 years old who had a stem cell transplant for chronic granulomatous disease, so the T cells may come from the graft donor. This specimen consisted of peripheral blood, obtained 180 days after TCRalphabeta/CD19-depleted stem cell transplant.

The CDR3 is CAISDPKTPYEQYF. CDR3 DNA: TGTGCCATCAGTGACCCAAAAACCCCTTATGAGCAGTACTTC. This chain uses TRBV10-3 with TRBJ2-7; D unresolved. This CDR3 has 14 amino acids. V gave up 3 bases and J gave up 7 bases, with 16 bases separating them. Per the germline V gene, CDR1 is ENHRY and CDR2 is SYGVKD.